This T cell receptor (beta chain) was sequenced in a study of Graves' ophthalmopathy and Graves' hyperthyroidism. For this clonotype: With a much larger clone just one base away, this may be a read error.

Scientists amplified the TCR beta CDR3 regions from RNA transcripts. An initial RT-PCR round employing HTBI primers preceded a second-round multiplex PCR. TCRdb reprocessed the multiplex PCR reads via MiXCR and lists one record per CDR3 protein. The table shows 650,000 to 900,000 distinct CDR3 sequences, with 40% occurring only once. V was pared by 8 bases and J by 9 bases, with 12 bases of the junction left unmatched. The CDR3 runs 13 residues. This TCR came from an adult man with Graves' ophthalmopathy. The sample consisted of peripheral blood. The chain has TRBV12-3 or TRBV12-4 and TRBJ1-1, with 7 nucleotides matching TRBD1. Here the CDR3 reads CASEGAGGRKAFF. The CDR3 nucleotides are TGTGCCAGCGAAGGGGCAGGGGGTCGAAAAGCTTTCTTT.